Shown below are 13 T cell receptor beta chains from a single sample sequenced in a study of shared clonotypes between healthy human individuals. The table came from immunoSEQ multiplex PCR; TCRdb's copy has only in-frame clones and leaves some out. The table records about a million clones, about 72% of them present only once. Sequencing was performed on memory CD4+ T cells from PBMCs. The subset here: CD45RA-negative fraction. These receptors all come from a man between 18 and 29 years old in good health. Some clones in this sample may be carry-over from other donors' samples.

This chain uses TRBV6-5 with TRBJ2-5, with 12 bases that match TRBD2. The germline gives CDR1 MNHEY, CDR2 SVGAGI. This CDR3 contains 15 residues. V was clipped by 6 bases and J by 7 bases; unmatched bases: 9. In nucleotides, the CDR3 is TGTGCCAGCAGAACGGCCCCGGGACTAGCGGGGACCCAGTACTTC. Translation gives CASRTAPGLAGTQYF.

J is TRBJ1-1 and V is TRBV7-8; D unresolved. Germline CDR1 reads SGHVS; CDR2 reads FQNEAQ. V was shortened by 7 bases and J by 1 base, with 13 bases between the two germline ends. The CDR3 runs to 14 residues. This chain's CDR3 is CASTLSSANTEAFF. The CDR3 coding sequence is TGTGCCAGCACCCTATCTTCAGCGAACACTGAAGCTTTCTTT.

This chain connects TRBV28 to TRBJ2-1; 7 bases align to TRBD2. The CDR3 covers 15 residues. Germline trimming cut 6 bases from V and 8 bases from J; bases unmatched to any gene: 13. Germline CDR1 is MDHEN and CDR2 is SYDVKM. The CDR3 protein is CASRTTSLGSHEQFF. The CDR3 nucleotides read TGTGCCAGCAGGACGACTAGCCTCGGGTCTCATGAGCAGTTCTTC.

This sequence joins TRBV19 and TRBJ2-6, with D unresolved. Trimming took off 8 bases at V and 0 bases at J, with 14 bases between the two ends. Per the germline V gene, CDR1 is LNHDA and CDR2 is SQIVND (reference sequence). The CDR3 sequence is 16 residues long. The CDR3 region has the DNA TGTGCCAGTCACACCATTAGACCCTCTGGGGCCAACGTCCTGACTTTC. Residues: CASHTIRPSGANVLTF.

The chain couples TRBV18 to TRBJ2-5; D not resolved. The germline gives CDR1 KGHSH, CDR2 LQKENI. The CDR3 has 13 residues. V dropped 6 bases and J dropped 5 bases, with 13 bases sitting between them. CDR3: CASSGPVGETQYF. In DNA, the CDR3 is TGTGCCAGCTCCGGTCCAGTGGGGGAGACCCAGTACTTC.

This clone showed up many times. The sample carries other DNA sequences with the same CDR3. The gene calls are TRBV9 and TRBJ2-5; TRBD2 agrees at 11 bases. Germline assignment: CDR1 SGDLS and CDR2 YYNGEE. Losses at the gene ends were 3 bases for V and 9 bases for J; bases not matched to a gene: 13. CDR3 length: 16 residues. Here the CDR3 reads CASSAAGTSGPSPQYF. The CDR3 DNA sequence: TGTGCCAGCAGCGCGGCCGGGACTAGCGGCCCCTCCCCCCAGTACTTC. Using reference TRBV9 and TRBJ2-5 for the parts outside the CDR3, the full variable domain is DSGVTQTPKHLITATGQRVTLRCSPRSGDLSVYWYQQSLDQGLQFLIQYYNGEERAKGNILERFSAQQFPDLHSELNLSSLELGDSALYFCASSAAGTSGPSPQYFGPGTRLLVL.

The CDR3 reads CASSPTPQHAIQYF. DNA of the CDR3: TGTGCCAGCAGCCCAACACCTCAGCATGCCATTCAGTACTTC. The chain uses TRBV9 and TRBJ2-4; D not certain. This CDR3 contains 14 residues. CDR1 and CDR2 from the germline V gene are SGDLS and YYNGEE. V was clipped by 4 bases and J by 9 bases, with 17 bases between them. The complete variable domain, with remaining parts taken from reference TRBV9 and TRBJ2-4, reads DSGVTQTPKHLITATGQRVTLRCSPRSGDLSVYWYQQSLDQGLQFLIQYYNGEERAKGNILERFSAQQFPDLHSELNLSSLELGDSALYFCASSPTPQHAIQYFGAGTRLSVL.

The V gene is TRBV6-5, the J gene TRBJ2-7; D might be TRBD1 or TRBD2, each matching 5 bases. CDR3 length: 14 residues. Between the trimmed V and J ends, which lost 6 bases and 7 bases, there was a span of 19 bases. Germline loops: CDR1 MNHEY, CDR2 SVGAGI. The CDR3 region is CASRSPGRSGEQYF. CDR3 nucleotides: TGTGCCAGCAGATCCCCGGGACGGTCGGGGGAGCAGTACTTC.

This rearrangement joins TRBV5-8 to TRBJ1-5; 7 nucleotides match TRBD1. Unmatched junction bases numbered 6, after V lost 4 bases and J lost 2 bases. CDR1 and CDR2 from the germline V gene are SGHTS and YDEGEE. The length of the CDR3 is 15 residues. CDR3 region: CASSRRDSRNQPQHF. CDR3 DNA sequence: TGTGCCAGCAGCCGGAGGGACAGCCGCAATCAGCCCCAGCATTTT.

The sample holds a few counts of this clone. The V gene is TRBV5-6, the J gene TRBJ2-7, with 7 positions matching TRBD1. The CDR3 is made up of 14 amino acids. Trimming removed 2 bases from V and 4 bases from J; junction bases left unmatched: 6. In germline, CDR1 is SGHDT, CDR2 YYEEEE. This CDR3 reads CASSFRDRTYEQYF. CDR3 in DNA: TGTGCCAGCAGCTTCCGGGACAGAACGTACGAGCAGTACTTC.

This clone was seen a single time. The chain has TRBV29-1 and TRBJ2-1; D may be TRBD1 (6 bases). V dropped 5 bases and J dropped 3 bases, with 11 bases sitting between them. The CDR3 length is 13 residues. The germline V gene has CDR1 SQVTM and CDR2 ANQGSEA. As DNA, the CDR3 is TGCAGCGTTACAGGGCGAAACTACAATGAGCAGTTCTTC. Protein product: CSVTGRNYNEQFF.

The table lists this clone with a few counts. The chain links TRBV28 to TRBJ2-7; D is unclear. Germline V lookup: CDR1 MDHEN, CDR2 SYDVKM. With 1 base removed from V and 5 bases from J, the gap between germline ends came to 9 bases. The CDR3 is 13 residues long. CDR3 loop: CASSLFRPNEQYF. In DNA form, the CDR3 reads TGTGCCAGCAGTTTATTTCGGCCCAACGAGCAGTACTTC. The entire variable domain, with the rest obtained from reference TRBV28 and TRBJ2-7, is as follows: DVKVTQSSRYLVKRTGEKVFLECVQDMDHENMFWYRQDPGLGLRLIYFSYDVKMKEKGDIPEGYSVSREKKERFSLILESASTNQTSMYLCASSLFRPNEQYFGPGTRLTVT.

The chain carries TRBV10-3 and TRBJ2-1; 8 positions agree with TRBD2. The CDR3 spans 16 residues. Losses at the gene ends were 4 bases for V and 7 bases for J; bases not matched to a gene: 12. From germline, CDR1 is ENHRY and CDR2 SYGVKD. The DNA of the CDR3 is TGTGCCATCAGTGTAAAAGCGGGAGCCTCCCGGAATGAGCAGTTCTTC. It translates to CAISVKAGASRNEQFF.